The 11 T cell receptor beta chains reported below all come from one sample, sequenced in a study of human T cells and chemical hapten exposure. MiXCR, run by TCRdb on the RACE reads, gives a single entry per CDR3 protein. The table lists approximately 400,000 distinct CDR3 sequences, 5% to 6.5% of them singletons. As for time point: pre-sensitization, week 0. The treatment denotes: therapeutic diphenylcyclopropenone sensitization with weekly scalp DPC. The sample here was whole blood, taken in connection with sensitization to the hapten diphenylcyclopropenone (DPC). These receptor sequences come from a woman aged 50 to 65 with alopecia areata. Some clones in this sample may be carry-over from other donors' samples.

The chain employs TRBV2 and TRBJ1-5, with D uncertain. Germline CDR1 is SNHLY and CDR2 is FYNNEI. V was pared by 1 base and J by 1 base, with 5 bases between. The CDR3 length is 14 residues. Here the CDR3 DNA reads TGTGCCAGCAGTGAAGGGCAAAGCAATCAGCCCCAGCATTTT. Amino acids: CASSEGQSNQPQHF. Together with reference TRBV2 and TRBJ1-5, the CDR3 gives the full variable domain: EPEVTQTPSHQVTQMGQEVILRCVPISNHLYFYWYRQILGQKVEFLVSFYNNEISEKSEIFDDQFSVERPDGSNFTLKIRSTKLEDSAMYFCASSEGQSNQPQHFGDGTRLSIL.

The chain carries TRBV30 and TRBJ1-2; 9 bases are shared with TRBD1. CDR1 and CDR2 from the germline V gene are GTSNPN and SVGIG (reference sequence). The length of the CDR3 is 14 residues. Germline trimming cut 3 bases from V and 0 bases from J; bases unmatched to any gene: 2. The DNA of the CDR3 is TGTGCCTGGAGATGGGACAGGGCTAACTATGGCTACACCTTC. Residues: CAWRWDRANYGYTF.

This clonotype was counted ten times or more. The V call is TRBV27, the J call TRBJ2-1; 10 bases are shared with TRBD2. Germline values: CDR1 MNHEY, CDR2 SMNVEV (reference sequence). V gave up 0 bases and J gave up 9 bases; unmatched junction bases: 8. The CDR3 is 16 amino acids. CDR3 DNA: TGTGCCAGCAGTTTATCCCCCAGCGGGAGGGAGGGTGAGCAGTTCTTC. Translating gives CASSLSPSGREGEQFF.

This clonotype was observed many times. The gene calls are TRBV5-1 and TRBJ2-5, with D tentatively TRBD2 (6 bases). V was trimmed by 0 bases and J by 0 bases, leaving 9 bases between them. The CDR3 sequence is 15 residues long. Germline V gene data show CDR1 as SGHRS and CDR2 as YFSETQ. The CDR3 DNA reads TGCGCCAGCAGCTTGGGCGGGAAGTACCAAGAGACCCAGTACTTC. Its protein is CASSLGGKYQETQYF.

In this sample, this clonotype turned up many times. The chain employs TRBV6-6 and TRBJ1-1; tentative D call: TRBD1 (6 bases). This CDR3 is built from 14 residues. The V gene's germline CDR1 is MNHNY and CDR2 SVGAGI (reference sequence). V dropped 5 bases and J dropped 5 bases, with 15 bases sitting between them. The CDR3 DNA sequence: TGTGCCAGCAGTCAGGAGGGGGGTGCTACTGAAGCTTTCTTT. The encoded protein is CASSQEGGATEAFF.

With regard to this clonotype: A read error may explain this, as a much larger clone is one base away. The rearrangement links TRBV9 to TRBJ2-1; D unresolved. The V end lost 9 bases, the J end lost 5 bases, and 18 bases lay between the germline ends. CDR3 size: 14 residues. CDR1 is SGDLS, CDR2 YYNGEE, per germline. The CDR3 reads CATYLEVSHNEQFF. The CDR3 DNA reads TGTGCCACCTACCTAGAAGTTTCCCACAATGAGCAGTTCTTC.

This clonotype was recorded at least ten times. This chain uses TRBV12-3 or TRBV12-4 with TRBJ2-7; unclear D gene. This CDR3 has 12 residues. V lost 9 bases and J 1 base, leaving 10 bases between the germline ends. This CDR3 is CASARESYEQYF. CDR3 nucleotides: TGTGCCAGTGCGCGAGAGTCCTACGAGCAGTACTTC.

The chain links TRBV5-1 to TRBJ1-2, with 8 bases matching TRBD1. The CDR3 is 15 amino acids. Germline V lookup: CDR1 SGHRS, CDR2 YFSETQ. V gave up 0 bases and J gave up 4 bases; unmatched junction bases: 5. The CDR3 protein is CASSLDGQGLYGYTF. CDR3 DNA: TGCGCCAGCAGCTTGGATGGACAGGGACTCTATGGCTACACCTTC. Full variable domain (remainder filled in from reference TRBV5-1 and TRBJ1-2): KAGVTQTPRYLIKTRGQQVTLSCSPISGHRSVSWYQQTPGQGLQFLFEYFSETQRNKGNFPGRFSGRQFSNSRSEMNVSTLELGDSALYLCASSLDGQGLYGYTFGSGTRLTVV.

The sample holds many counts of this clonotype. The chain is built from TRBV4-3 and TRBJ2-1; D unclear. Germline values: CDR1 LGHNA, CDR2 YSLEER. V was pared by 0 bases and J by 2 bases, with 8 bases between. This CDR3 has 15 amino acids. CDR3 nucleotide sequence: TGCGCCAGCAGCCAAGACAGACAAACCTACAATGAGCAGTTCTTC. Translated, it gives CASSQDRQTYNEQFF.

Many counts were recorded for this clonotype. The J gene is TRBJ2-3, the V gene TRBV7-9, with TRBD2 as a possible D gene (6 bases). The V and J ends lost 4 bases and 9 bases respectively, with 11 bases between them. CDR1 and CDR2 from the germline V gene are SEHNR and FQNEAQ (reference sequence). This CDR3 comprises 12 residues. CDR3 DNA: TGTGCCAGCAGCTACATCCGGGAGACGCAGTATTTT. Translating gives CASSYIRETQYF.

The sample holds many counts of this clonotype. The J gene is TRBJ2-3, the V gene TRBV11-2, with 9 bases matching TRBD2. Unmatched junction bases numbered 7, after V lost 2 bases and J lost 4 bases. The CDR3 runs to 16 residues. Germline CDR1 and CDR2: SGHAT and FQNNGV. The CDR3 DNA reads as TGTGCCAGCAGCTTATCCGGCGGGAGGGCCGCAGATACGCAGTATTTT. Its translation: CASSLSGGRAADTQYF.